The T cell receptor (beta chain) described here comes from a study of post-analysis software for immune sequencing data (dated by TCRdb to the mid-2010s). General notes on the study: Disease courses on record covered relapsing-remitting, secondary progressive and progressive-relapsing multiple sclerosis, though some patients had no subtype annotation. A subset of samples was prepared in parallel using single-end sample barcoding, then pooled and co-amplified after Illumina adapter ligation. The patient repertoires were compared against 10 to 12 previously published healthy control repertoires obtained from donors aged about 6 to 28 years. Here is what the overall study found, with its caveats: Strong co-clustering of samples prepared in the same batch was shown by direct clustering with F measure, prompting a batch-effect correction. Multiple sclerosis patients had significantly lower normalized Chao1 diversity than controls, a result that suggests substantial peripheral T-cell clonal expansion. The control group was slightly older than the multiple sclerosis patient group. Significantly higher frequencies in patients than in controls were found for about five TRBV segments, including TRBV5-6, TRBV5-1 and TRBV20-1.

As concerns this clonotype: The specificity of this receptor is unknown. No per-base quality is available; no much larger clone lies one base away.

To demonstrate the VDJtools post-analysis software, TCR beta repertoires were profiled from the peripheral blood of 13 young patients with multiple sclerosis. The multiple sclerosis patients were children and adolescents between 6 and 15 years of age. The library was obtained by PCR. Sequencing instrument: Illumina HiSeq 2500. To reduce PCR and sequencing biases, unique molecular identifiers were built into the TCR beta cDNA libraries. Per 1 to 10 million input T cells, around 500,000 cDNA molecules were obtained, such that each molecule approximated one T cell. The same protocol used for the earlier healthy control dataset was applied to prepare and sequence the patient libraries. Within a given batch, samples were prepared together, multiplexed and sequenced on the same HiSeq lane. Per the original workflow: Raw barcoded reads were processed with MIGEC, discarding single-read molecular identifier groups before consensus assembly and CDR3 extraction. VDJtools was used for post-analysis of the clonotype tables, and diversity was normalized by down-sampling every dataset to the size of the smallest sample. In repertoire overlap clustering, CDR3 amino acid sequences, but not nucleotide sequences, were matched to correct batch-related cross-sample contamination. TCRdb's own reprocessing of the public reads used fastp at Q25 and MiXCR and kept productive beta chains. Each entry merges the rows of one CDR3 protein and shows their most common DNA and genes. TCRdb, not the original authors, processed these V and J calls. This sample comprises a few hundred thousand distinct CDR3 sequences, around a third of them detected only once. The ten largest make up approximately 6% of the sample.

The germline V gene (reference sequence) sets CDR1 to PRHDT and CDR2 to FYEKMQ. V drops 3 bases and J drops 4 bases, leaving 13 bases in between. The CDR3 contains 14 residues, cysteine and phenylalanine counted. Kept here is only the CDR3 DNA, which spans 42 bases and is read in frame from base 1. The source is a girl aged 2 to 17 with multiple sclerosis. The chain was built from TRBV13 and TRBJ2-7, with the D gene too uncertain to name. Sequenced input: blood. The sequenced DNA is TGTGCCAGCAGCTTGGAGTCGGAGACATACGAGCAGTACTTC. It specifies CASSLESETYEQYF.